This is a list of T cell receptor beta chains from one sample in a study of T cell responses to AZD1222 COVID-19 vaccine. Using immunoSEQ multiplex PCR, the repertoire was profiled, and TCRdb retains in-frame clones only, with some absent. The table shows approximately 170,000 clones, with around 93% occurring only once. Here the sequenced sample was peripheral blood, taken on day 0 of AZD1222 vaccination. The receptors derive from an adult in good health. CDR3s include the opening cysteine and the closing phenylalanine or tryptophan.

V | CDR3
TRBV18 | CASSPQGGGSNQPQHF
TRBV11-3 | CASSFGRTSQTQYF
TRBV12-5 | CASGLGTGADRNTEAFF
TRBV6-5 | CASPAGTGDRDTQYF
TRBV19 | CASSRRTSGGGELFF
TRBV6-2/TRBV6-3 | CASSYSYSRSMRGYTF
TRBV10-3 | CAISESGQPQHF
TRBV19 | CASSARGSPNQPQHF
TRBV5-1 | CASSLEGRLGEKLFF
TRBV6-5 | CASSSQTFDEQFF
TRBV7-2 | CASSLAGAGANVLTF
TRBV7-9 | CASSLEMGDHGNTIYF
TRBV18 | CASSPGRDTQYF
TRBV5-1 | CASSPAQRGGAGSPLHF
TRBV7-7 | CAPVLRERSTGELFF
TRBV6-2/TRBV6-3 | CASSYSRGRGNQPQHF
TRBV18 | CASSPEYRGQPQHF
TRBV5-1 | CASSLPTERNTEAFF
TRBV7-6 | CASGSWNIRAHNEQFF
TRBV9 | CASSVRGQGTEAFF
TRBV6-5 | CASSTDGTNTEAFF
TRBV5-6 | CASSLEGPYEQYF
TRBV18 | CASSPSSSATGELFF
TRBV28 | CASSPMDTLYGYTF
TRBV19 | CASRRDGDNEQFF
TRBV5-1 | CASSVNTMNTEAFF
TRBV7-2 | CASSVLGRYYEQYF